Each of the 23 T cell receptor beta chains below was sequenced from the same sample in a study of OX40 agonist ivuxolimab in advanced cancers. Sequencing was performed with immunoSEQ multiplex PCR; in TCRdb, only in-frame clones are kept and a portion is missing. The sample shows 150,000 to 190,000 clones, around 94% of them seen only once. The sequenced sample was CD4+ or CD8+ T cells sorted from blood, obtained in a trial of the OX40 agonist ivuxolimab. These TCRs come from an adult with an advanced solid tumor such as melanoma, head and neck, liver or kidney cancer.

This chain joins TRBV20-1 and TRBJ2-2; D unresolved. This CDR3 has 11 amino acids. V shed 2 bases and J shed 6 bases, with 4 bases lying between them. CDR1 is DFQATT, CDR2 SNEGSKA, per germline (reference sequence). DNA of the CDR3: TGCAGTGCTAGAATGTCCGGGGAGCTGTTTTTT. This gives the protein CSARMSGELFF.

The chain uses TRBV2 and TRBJ1-1; D is unclear. From germline, CDR1 is SNHLY and CDR2 FYNNEI. The CDR3 runs 15 residues. The V end was cut by 0 bases, the J end by 3 bases, with 11 bases between. CDR3 amino acids: CASSEAGFADTEAFF. The CDR3 nucleotides read TGTGCCAGCAGTGAAGCGGGATTCGCGGACACTGAAGCTTTCTTT. Complete variable domain (other parts from reference TRBV2 and TRBJ1-1): EPEVTQTPSHQVTQMGQEVILRCVPISNHLYFYWYRQILGQKVEFLVSFYNNEISEKSEIFDDQFSVERPDGSNFTLKIRSTKLEDSAMYFCASSEAGFADTEAFFGQGTRLTVV.

In the case of this clone: The junction departs from germline at one end; a sequencing error may be responsible. The V gene is TRBV7-2, the J gene TRBJ1-5; TRBD1 agrees at 9 bases. CDR1 is SGHTA, CDR2 FQGNSA, per germline. The CDR3 contains 15 residues. The CDR3 bases are TGTGCCGGCAGCACTGGGACAGGGTGGAATCAGCCCCAGCATTTT. This sequence encodes CAGSTGTGWNQPQHF.

The rearrangement joins TRBV27 to TRBJ2-1; 14 bases match TRBD2. The CDR3 is 16 amino acids. V was clipped by 3 bases and J by 10 bases; unmatched bases: 8. CDR1 MNHEY and CDR2 SMNVEV come from the germline V gene (reference sequence). This CDR3 is CASSFRPTSGRVEQFF. DNA for the CDR3: TGTGCCAGCAGTTTTCGCCCGACTAGCGGGAGGGTCGAGCAGTTCTTC.

The chain couples TRBV2 to TRBJ2-3; TRBD1 matches at 10 bases. Per germline, CDR1 SNHLY and CDR2 FYNNEI. The CDR3 is 14 residues long. The ends lost 6 bases at V and 4 bases at J; junction bases unmatched: 4. CDR3 sequence: CASSLTGGPDTQYF. DNA for the CDR3: TGTGCCAGCAGCCTGACAGGGGGCCCAGATACGCAGTATTTT.

This clone was seen a single time. The V call is TRBV6-1, the J call TRBJ2-1; 9 nucleotides agree with TRBD1. The CDR3 has 15 amino acids. J lost 4 bases, V lost 1 base, and 2 bases had no gene match. Germline assignment: CDR1 MNHNS and CDR2 SASEGT. CDR3 region: CASSEGTGDYNEQFF. CDR3 nucleotide sequence: TGTGCCAGCAGTGAAGGGACAGGGGATTACAATGAGCAGTTCTTC.

The chain links TRBV7-2 to TRBJ1-2; D not resolved. This CDR3 is 14 amino acids long. CDR1 and CDR2 from the germline V gene are SGHTA and FQGNSA. V was clipped by 6 bases and J by 0 bases, with 11 bases between them. This CDR3 reads CASSGPRTNYGYTF. In DNA form, the CDR3 reads TGTGCCAGCAGTGGACCGAGGACTAACTATGGCTACACCTTC.

CDR3 nucleotide sequence: TGTGCCAGCAGTTACTCGGCGGCAGCTAATCAGCCCCAGCATTTT. This gives the protein CASSYSAAANQPQHF. The rearrangement joins TRBV6-5 to TRBJ1-5; D is undetermined. Germline-derived CDR1 and CDR2 are MNHEY and SVGAGI. There are 15 residues in the CDR3. Trimming took 0 bases from V and 4 from J, leaving 10 bases between them.

The genes are TRBV2 and TRBJ1-1; no clear D gene. The V and J ends lost 5 bases and 3 bases respectively, with 10 bases between them. Germline V CDR1 and CDR2: SNHLY, FYNNEI. The CDR3 loop spans 13 amino acids. The CDR3: CASSKNMYTEAFF. The CDR3 DNA reads TGTGCCAGCAGTAAGAATATGTACACTGAAGCTTTCTTT.

The chain employs TRBV28 and TRBJ2-3, with 9 positions matching TRBD2. CDR1 MDHEN and CDR2 SYDVKM come from the germline V gene. The CDR3 covers 15 residues. V shed 8 bases and J 5 bases; nucleotides not matched to a gene: 11. For the CDR3, the DNA is TGTGCCAGCTCGGGTTCGACTAGCGGTAGAGATACGCAGTATTTT. Its protein product is CASSGSTSGRDTQYF.

This sequence joins TRBV2 and TRBJ1-1, with D uncertain. Germline CDR1 and CDR2: SNHLY and FYNNEI. The CDR3 length is 11 residues. Between the trimmed V and J ends, which lost 2 bases and 10 bases, there was a span of 8 bases. CDR3 nucleotide sequence: TGTGCCAGCAGTGAACTCAGCTTAGCTTTCTTT. It encodes CASSELSLAFF. Full variable domain (rest looked up from reference TRBV2 and TRBJ1-1): EPEVTQTPSHQVTQMGQEVILRCVPISNHLYFYWYRQILGQKVEFLVSFYNNEISEKSEIFDDQFSVERPDGSNFTLKIRSTKLEDSAMYFCASSELSLAFFGQGTRLTVV.

The DNA for the CDR3 is TGTGCCAGCAGTACCACCGGGACTAGCTCCTACGAGCAGTACTTC. Translated, it gives CASSTTGTSSYEQYF. The chain couples TRBV25-1 to TRBJ2-7; 8 bases agree with TRBD2. With 5 bases clipped from V and 0 bases from J, the junction kept 6 bases outside the gene matches. The CDR3 covers 15 residues. CDR1 is MGHDK, CDR2 SYGVNS, per germline.

V gene TRBV5-1 combines with J gene TRBJ2-5; 13 nucleotides agree with TRBD2. The germline V gene has CDR1 SGHRS and CDR2 YFSETQ. V lost 4 bases to trimming and J lost 1 base; unmatched junction nucleotides: 13. The CDR3 has 19 amino acids. The CDR3 spells CASSPLISTSGGVQETQYF. DNA for the CDR3: TGCGCCAGCAGCCCCCTCATCTCAACTAGCGGGGGGGTCCAAGAGACCCAGTACTTC.

This chain uses TRBV21-1 with TRBJ2-1. TRBV21-1 is classified as a pseudogene. The length of the CDR3 is 18 residues. The CDR3 here is CASSSTRAGWDRYNEQFF. DNA for the CDR3: TGTGCCAGCAGCTCAACGCGGGCAGGTTGGGACCGCTACAATGAGCAGTTCTTC.

The chain employs TRBV18 and TRBJ1-4, with D hard to call. Germline lookup yields CDR1 KGHSH and CDR2 LQKENI. The CDR3 covers 16 residues. Trimming cost V 3 bases and J 0 bases, with 11 bases left between them. CDR3 DNA: TGTGCCAGCTCACCCATGCTCAGTGCAACTAATGAAAAACTGTTTTTT. Translated, it gives CASSPMLSATNEKLFF.

The chain carries TRBV18 and TRBJ1-1, with TRBD1 matching over 7 bases. The J segment lost 11 bases and the V segment lost 6 bases, leaving 12 bases of the junction unmatched. This CDR3 has 13 amino acids. CDR1 is KGHSH and CDR2 is LQKENI in the germline V gene. CDR3 loop: CASSPTQGDSAFF. CDR3 DNA: TGTGCCAGCTCCCCAACCCAGGGGGATAGTGCTTTCTTT.

The J gene is TRBJ2-7, the V gene TRBV10-1, with a tentative D call TRBD2 (5 bases). The length of the CDR3 is 15 residues. Germline V gives CDR1 WNHNN, CDR2 SYGVQD (reference sequence). V dropped 2 bases and J dropped 4 bases, with 15 bases sitting between them. As DNA, the CDR3 is TGCGCCAGCAGTGAGAGGCCCTACGGGGATTACGAGCAGTACTTC. Protein product: CASSERPYGDYEQYF.

The chain is built from TRBV21-1 and TRBJ2-7; TRBD1, the D gene given by the table, was not confirmed from the DNA. TRBV21-1 represents a pseudogene. This CDR3 contains 19 residues. The CDR3 spells CASSKNKRAGSQTRYEQYF. In DNA form, the CDR3 reads TGTGCCAGCAGCAAAAATAAGAGAGCAGGATCTCAAACCAGATACGAGCAGTACTTC.

The chain carries TRBV28 and TRBJ1-2; D gene unclear. The V gene lost 2 bases and the J gene lost 3 bases, with 7 bases spanning the gap. The germline gives CDR1 MDHEN, CDR2 SYDVKM. The CDR3 has 13 amino acids. The CDR3 nucleotides are TGTGCCAGCAGTTTAGGAGCCTACTATGGCTACACCTTC. Its protein is CASSLGAYYGYTF.

CDR3 protein: CASSALDVTGELFF. The DNA of the CDR3 is TGTGCCAGCAGTGCCCTCGATGTGACCGGGGAGCTGTTTTTT. The J gene is TRBJ2-2, the V gene TRBV2; D ambiguous. Trimming removed 4 bases from V and 5 bases from J, with 11 bases in between. Germline CDR1 is SNHLY and CDR2 is FYNNEI. The CDR3 runs 14 residues.

This chain joins TRBV15 and TRBJ1-1, with D tentatively TRBD1 (5 bases). V was cut by 3 bases and J by 0 bases, with 5 bases left in between. The CDR3 runs to 13 residues. Per the germline V gene, CDR1 is LNHNV and CDR2 is YYDKDF (reference sequence). The CDR3 spells CATSRTVNTEAFF. The CDR3 coding sequence is TGTGCCACCAGCAGGACAGTGAACACTGAAGCTTTCTTT.

The J gene is TRBJ1-1, the V gene TRBV6-5, with D possibly being TRBD1 (5 bases). The CDR3 consists of 15 residues. V shed 1 base and J shed 0 bases, with 9 bases lying between them. Per germline, CDR1 MNHEY and CDR2 SVGAGI. The CDR3 sequence is CASSYWGPMNTEAFF. CDR3 bases: TGTGCCAGCAGTTACTGGGGCCCCATGAACACTGAAGCTTTCTTT.

This chain connects TRBV6-1 to TRBJ1-2, with 8 bases lining up with TRBD1. The germline CDR1 and CDR2 sequences are MNHNS and SASEGT. V lost 6 bases, J lost 4 bases, and 4 bases stayed unmatched. CDR3 length: 13 residues. The CDR3 reads CASSGDRGYGYTF. The CDR3 DNA is TGTGCCAGCAGCGGAGACAGGGGCTATGGCTACACCTTC.